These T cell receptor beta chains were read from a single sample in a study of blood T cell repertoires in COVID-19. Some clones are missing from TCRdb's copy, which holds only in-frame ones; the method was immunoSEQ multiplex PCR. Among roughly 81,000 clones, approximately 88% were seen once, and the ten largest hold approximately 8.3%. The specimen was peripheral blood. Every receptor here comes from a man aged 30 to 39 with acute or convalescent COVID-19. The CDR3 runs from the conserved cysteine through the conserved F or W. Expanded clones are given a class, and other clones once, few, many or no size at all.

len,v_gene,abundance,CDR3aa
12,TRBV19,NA,CASTSGFSPLHF
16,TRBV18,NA,CASSPTSGSYADTQYF
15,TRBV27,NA,CASSISGTSLYEQYF
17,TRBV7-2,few,CASSFPGTGRAGNTIYF
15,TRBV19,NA,CASSPKVAGWNEQFF
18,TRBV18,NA,CASSPVPGTSSSYNEQFF
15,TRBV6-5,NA,CASSPGQGAYNEQFF
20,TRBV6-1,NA,CASSEHLGWGPSSGANVLTF
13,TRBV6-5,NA,CASSRTGITEAFF
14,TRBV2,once,CASSARREEGPQHF
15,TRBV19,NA,CASSYLGLMNTEAFF
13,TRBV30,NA,CAGTSGRAVEQYF
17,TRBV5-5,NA,CASSFAPQGPSGNTIYF
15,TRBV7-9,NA,CASSLGTPNTGELFF
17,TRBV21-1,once,CASSKSAGGVSTGELFF
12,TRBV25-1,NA,CASRIRLNEQFF
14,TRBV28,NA,CASSTSTGSYEQYF
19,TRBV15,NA,CATSSQLAGGLMATDTQYF
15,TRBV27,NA,CASSSMRDVMGTQYF
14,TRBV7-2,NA,CASSLGGLEETQYF
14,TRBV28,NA,CASSLGGGTQPQHF
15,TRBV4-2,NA,CASSQEREEVSEQFF
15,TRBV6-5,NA,CASSYTGGSYETQYF
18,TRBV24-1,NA,CATSDPRQTHGPNYGYTF
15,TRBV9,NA,CASSLSGRVGNEQFF
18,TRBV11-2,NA,CASSVSHGLDSPLETQYF
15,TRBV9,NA,CASSEAGFHTGELFF
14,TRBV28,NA,CASSPAGGSYEQYF
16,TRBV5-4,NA,CASSALAGGSTGELFF
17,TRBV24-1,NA,CATSAPGSVGRYNEQFF
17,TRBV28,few,CASIPLTATGETYEQYF
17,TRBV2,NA,CASIGPLGQGYVLEQFF
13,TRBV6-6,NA,CASRRQSDNEQFF
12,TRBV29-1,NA,CSVRQGEQPQHF
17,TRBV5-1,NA,CASSFSFGSGRDYGYTF
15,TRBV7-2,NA,CASSLGDSSNEKLFF
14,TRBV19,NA,CASRLGQGDYEQYF
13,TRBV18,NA,CASSPPGRTEAFF
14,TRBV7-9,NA,CASSSGTGALEQYF
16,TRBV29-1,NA,CSVRGGHTAGGYEQYF
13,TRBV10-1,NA,CASSSSGNYGYTF
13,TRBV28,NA,CAATVSGSYEQYF
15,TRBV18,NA,CASSPPGGSGDEQFF
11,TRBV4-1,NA,CASSQDSVQFF
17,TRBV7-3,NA,CASSLLAGGPNTGELFF
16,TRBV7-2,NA,CASSKQGSSGSDTQYF
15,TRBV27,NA,CASSLSGTGDYEQYF
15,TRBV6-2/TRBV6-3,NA,CASSYKGARYNEQFF
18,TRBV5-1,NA,CASSLGTGMVPRNNEQFF
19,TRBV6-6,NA,CASSQIAPGTGGNTGELFF
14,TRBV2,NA,CASIVNPRLGEQYF
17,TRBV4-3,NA,CASSRVLPGQGELEQYF
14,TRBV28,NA,CASSSGTFNQPQHF
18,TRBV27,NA,CASSFPPRASGRGSEQFF
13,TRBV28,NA,CASRAGPNEKLFF
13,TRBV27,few,CASSSDLSYEQYF